This TCR beta chain came from a study of regulatory T cells in long-lasting Graves disease. The time point here: persistent/refractory GD, antithyroid drugs over 5 years with positive TRAb. TCR sequences were obtained from RNA taken from PBMCs. This clonotype showed up just a few times. Combining iRepertoire HTBI primers with Arm-PCR of CDR3 regions, the authors built TCR beta libraries. Using its own MiXCR run on the multiplex PCR reads, TCRdb lists one record per CDR3 protein. The table includes about 470,000 distinct CDR3 sequences, roughly 21% detected once. V lost 3 bases to trimming and J lost 3 bases, with 12 bases between them. Per germline, CDR1 MNHGY and CDR2 SVAAGI. The CDR3 consists of 15 residues.

J is TRBJ1-5 and V is TRBV6-9, with D uncertain. Sequencing used peripheral blood mononuclear cells (PBMCs), obtained when the disease was refractory, from a patient treated with antithyroid drugs. The origin of this receptor is a female donor with Graves disease. The CDR3 region is CASSYPGYANQPQHF. The DNA for the CDR3 is TGTGCCAGCAGTTACCCCGGTTATGCCAATCAGCCCCAGCATTTT.